The 5 T cell receptor beta chains in this list originate from one sample, sequenced in a study of cytomegalovirus exposure and HLA in healthy donors. 13 Jbeta primers and 60 Vbeta primers were used for the PCR. Data came from immunoSEQ multiplex PCR; TCRdb stores just in-frame clones and leaves some out. The repertoire holds some 90,000 clones, with about 79% as singletons. The material sequenced was PBMCs. Receptors were obtained from a female donor in good health and CMV-seronegative.

The chain links TRBV7-9 to TRBJ2-6, with D possibly being TRBD1 (6 bases). Germline assignment: CDR1 SEHNR and CDR2 FQNEAQ (reference sequence). The CDR3 is 17 residues long. The V and J ends lost 5 bases and 4 bases respectively, with 18 bases between them. The chain's CDR3 is CASSPRTAISGANVLTF. Written as DNA, the CDR3 is TGTGCCAGCAGCCCCAGGACAGCCATATCGGGGGCCAACGTCCTGACTTTC.

The chain is built from TRBV11-2 and TRBJ2-7, with TRBD2 as a possible D gene (6 bases). This CDR3 contains 15 residues. Trimming pared 3 bases from V and 2 bases from J, leaving 14 bases between. From germline, CDR1 is SGHAT and CDR2 FQNNGV. The DNA for the CDR3 is TGTGCCAGCAGCTTCGCCCAGGGAGGCACCTACGAGCAGTACTTC. Its protein is CASSFAQGGTYEQYF.

V and J are TRBV5-1 and TRBJ2-2; D possibly corresponds to TRBD1 (6 bases). Germline values: CDR1 SGHRS, CDR2 YFSETQ. CDR3 size: 16 residues. Trimming took 0 bases from V and 4 from J, leaving 13 bases between them. CDR3 residues: CASSLGKGQPTGELFF. CDR3 coding DNA: TGCGCCAGCAGCTTGGGCAAAGGACAGCCCACCGGGGAGCTGTTTTTT.

The chain is built from TRBV9 and TRBJ1-2, with TRBD1 matching 8 bases. CDR3 length equals 13 residues. Germline V CDR1 and CDR2: SGDLS, YYNGEE. V lost 3 bases, J lost 5 bases, and 3 bases stayed unmatched. The CDR3 here is CASSEQGAYGYTF. The CDR3 DNA reads TGTGCCAGCAGCGAGCAGGGGGCTTATGGCTACACCTTC.

V gene TRBV7-2 combines with J gene TRBJ2-2, with 7 bases fitting TRBD1. Per the germline V gene, CDR1 is SGHTA and CDR2 is FQGNSA. Trimming removed 6 bases from V and 6 bases from J; junction bases left unmatched: 1. This CDR3 has 12 amino acids. The CDR3: CASSDRAGELFF. The DNA of the CDR3 is TGTGCCAGCAGTGACAGGGCCGGGGAGCTGTTTTTT.